A single sample gave rise to the 11 T cell receptor beta chains below, sequenced in a study of vaccination effects on CD4 cells after COVID-19. Expansion with viral peptide pools was applied to antigen-specific CD4+ T cells by the ViraFEST assay prior to sequencing. CD4+ T cells were isolated after around ten days of culture. The participants, recipients of two vaccine doses, got either BNT162b2 or mRNA-1273. Their cognate antigens are unknown. TCRdb keeps only in-frame clones here, not all; method: immunoSEQ multiplex PCR. This sample has about 72,000 clones; approximately 81% occur once, and the top ten carry roughly 1.2%. The source was CD4+ T cells from PBMCs cultured with HCoV-229E spike peptides, collected after COVID-19 vaccination. The receptors shown here come from a human donor who received a COVID-19 vaccine.

This clone was found once. CDR3 DNA: TGTGCCAGCAGCCCCCGTGGGGGGATCCAAGAGACCCAGTACTTC. Translating it yields CASSPRGGIQETQYF. The chain has TRBV9 and TRBJ2-5, with D perhaps matching TRBD2 (6 bases). The CDR3 is 15 amino acids. Germline lookup yields CDR1 SGDLS and CDR2 YYNGEE. Trimming took off 4 bases at V and 1 base at J, with 14 bases between the two ends.

DNA for the CDR3: TGTGCCAGCAGCTCTTCGACGGTCACCGGGGAGCTGTTTTTT. This sequence encodes CASSSSTVTGELFF. The V call is TRBV9, the J call TRBJ2-2; D gene ambiguous. The CDR3 covers 14 residues. CDR1 SGDLS and CDR2 YYNGEE come from the germline V gene. Trimming pared 4 bases from V and 4 bases from J, leaving 11 bases between.

The V call is TRBV4-2, the J call TRBJ2-1; perhaps D is TRBD1 or TRBD2 (5 bases each). V gave up 0 bases and J gave up 2 bases, with 14 bases separating them. CDR1 and CDR2 from the germline V gene are LGHNA and YNFKEQ. This CDR3 contains 17 residues. The CDR3 protein is CASSQDLRGYTYNEQFF. The CDR3 nucleotides read TGTGCCAGCAGCCAAGATTTGAGGGGCTACACCTACAATGAGCAGTTCTTC.

The V and J genes are TRBV5-1 and TRBJ2-7; D might be TRBD2 (6 bases). Trimming cost V 5 bases and J 4 bases, with 16 bases left between them. The CDR3 is 14 amino acids. From germline, CDR1 is SGHRS and CDR2 YFSETQ. The CDR3 DNA follows: TGCGCCAGCAGTTACAGTGGCGGGGCGTACGAGCAGTACGTC. Its translation is CASSYSGGAYEQYV.

This chain uses TRBV30 with TRBJ2-1, with 9 bases lining up with TRBD1. V trimming: 6 bases; J trimming: 4 bases; junction bases outside the gene matches: 10. The CDR3 is 15 residues long. Germline values: CDR1 GTSNPN, CDR2 SVGIG (reference sequence). This chain's CDR3 is CACSLGTGSYNEQFF. The CDR3, as DNA: TGTGCCTGCTCCCTTGGGACAGGGTCTTACAATGAGCAGTTCTTC.

V and J are TRBV5-1 and TRBJ2-5, with 9 bases identical to TRBD2. The CDR3 has 14 residues. Trimming cost V 7 bases and J 5 bases; bases outside gene matches: 9. Germline V lookup: CDR1 SGHRS, CDR2 YFSETQ. CDR3 sequence: CASRGGGREETQYF. The CDR3 nucleotides read TGCGCCAGCCGCGGGGGGGGGCGCGAGGAGACCCAGTACTTC.

The chain has TRBV4-1 and TRBJ2-1; 8 nucleotides match TRBD1. CDR1 is MGHRA and CDR2 is YSYEKL in the germline V gene. The CDR3 totals 15 residues. V was pared by 1 base and J by 2 bases, with 1 base of the junction left unmatched. This CDR3 reads CASSQAGGAYNEQFF. CDR3 in DNA: TGCGCCAGCAGCCAAGCAGGGGGCGCCTACAATGAGCAGTTCTTC.

This chain uses TRBV7-9 with TRBJ2-2; D uncertain. V lost 2 bases, J lost 8 bases, and 15 bases lay in between. Germline loops: CDR1 SEHNR, CDR2 FQNEAQ (reference sequence). The CDR3 extends over 15 amino acids. As DNA, the CDR3 is TGTGCCAGCAGCTTAATGGCGACTCTTAAGGGGGAGCTGTTTTTT. Translating it yields CASSLMATLKGELFF.

This rearrangement joins TRBV5-4 to TRBJ2-7, with 16 bases identical to TRBD2. CDR1 is SGHNT and CDR2 is YYREEE in the germline V gene (reference sequence). With V trimmed by 4 bases and J by 4 bases, 11 bases remained unmatched. The CDR3 has 18 amino acids. CDR3 amino acids: CASSLGVGTSGGDYEQYV. CDR3 coding DNA: TGTGCCAGCAGCCTGGGGGTTGGGACTAGCGGGGGGGATTACGAGCAGTACGTC.

This clone showed up just once. This rearrangement joins TRBV27 to TRBJ2-3; TRBD2 might be the D (6 bases). This CDR3 is 15 amino acids long. V lost 6 bases and J 2 bases, leaving 15 bases between the germline ends. CDR1 is MNHEY, CDR2 SMNVEV, per germline (reference sequence). CDR3 protein: CASSRIGGLTDTQYF. CDR3 in DNA: TGTGCCAGCAGCCGCATCGGGGGACTCACAGATACGCAGTATTTT.

This clone was detected only a few times. The genes are TRBV4-1 and TRBJ2-5, with D perhaps matching TRBD2 (7 bases). The germline CDR1 and CDR2 sequences are MGHRA and YSYEKL. This CDR3 is built from 15 residues. V shed 3 bases and J shed 3 bases, with 14 bases lying between them. The CDR3 DNA follows: TGCGCCAGCAGCCATGCTACAGGGAGGGAAGAGACCCAGTACTTC. Its translation is CASSHATGREETQYF.